This T cell receptor beta chain was profiled in a study of neurological immune-mediated disorders. Study results and limitations: Patients with HTLV-1-associated myelopathy had the highest level of TCR clonal expansion, whereas patients with multiple sclerosis had the lowest level, falling beneath the level found in healthy controls.

The cDNA was produced through 5'RACE with 10-nucleotide random UMIs. Every sequencing run returned over 170 million TCR-beta sequences, which were derived from 15-18 subjects. In TCRdb, the 5' RACE reads were re-called with MiXCR into one record per CDR3 protein. In the table there are 19,000 or so distinct CDR3 sequences, around 15% of which are singletons. Many counts were recorded for this clonotype. Its target is not known. The CDR3 consists of 14 residues. V was shortened by 5 bases and J by 1 base, with 11 bases between the two germline ends. V and J are TRBV12-3 or TRBV12-4 and TRBJ2-5; tentatively, D is TRBD2 (5 bases). Specimen: CD4+ T cells from blood. This TCR was recovered from a woman aged 55-75 years with HTLV-1-associated myelopathy (HAM/TSP). CDR3 residues: CASSRADLQETQYF. The CDR3 coding sequence is TGTGCCAGCAGTCGAGCGGATCTCCAAGAGACCCAGTACTTC.